Following are 9 T cell receptor beta chains from one sample sequenced in a study of OX40 agonist ivuxolimab in advanced cancers. Generated by immunoSEQ multiplex PCR, the TCRdb table keeps only in-frame clones and is missing some. The data contain some 21,000 clones, roughly 89% of them seen just once; the ten biggest clones take up over 20%. Sequences were derived from CD4+ or CD8+ T cells sorted from blood, sampled in a trial of the OX40 agonist ivuxolimab. The source of these receptors is an adult with an advanced solid tumor such as melanoma, head and neck, liver or kidney cancer.

The chain couples TRBV2 to TRBJ2-7; D perhaps matches TRBD1 (6 bases). CDR3 length equals 15 residues. V was shortened by 1 base and J by 4 bases, with 14 bases between the two germline ends. Germline CDR1 reads SNHLY; CDR2 reads FYNNEI. The CDR3 sequence is CASSEVGTNYYEQYF. The DNA of the CDR3 is TGTGCCAGCAGTGAAGTGGGGACAAACTATTACGAGCAGTACTTC.

The chain recombines TRBV2 with TRBJ1-5; tentative D call: TRBD1 (5 bases). V shed 11 bases and J shed 10 bases, with 21 bases lying between them. The CDR3 is 13 residues long. CDR1 and CDR2 (germline): SNHLY, FYNNEI. The CDR3 sequence: CAGAWTEGFPQHF. The CDR3 nucleotides read TGTGCCGGGGCCTGGACCGAGGGTTTCCCCCAGCATTTT.

The chain employs TRBV27 and TRBJ2-1; D tentatively reads TRBD1 or TRBD2 (6 bases each). Trimming removed 7 bases from V and 6 bases from J, with 16 bases in between. The germline CDR1 and CDR2 sequences are MNHEY and SMNVEV (reference sequence). CDR3 length equals 14 residues. The CDR3 DNA reads as TGTGCCAGCATGACGGGGGCCGGCCCCAATGAGCAGTTCTTC. Translating gives CASMTGAGPNEQFF.

This chain uses TRBV7-9 with TRBJ2-1, with D perhaps matching TRBD2 (5 bases). The germline V gene encodes CDR1 SEHNR and CDR2 FQNEAQ (reference sequence). The CDR3 has 11 amino acids. V lost 5 bases and J 9 bases, leaving 8 bases between the germline ends. In DNA form, the CDR3 reads TGTGCCAGCAGCCCTGGGAGTGAGCAGTTCTTC. Translation gives CASSPGSEQFF.

The table lists this clone with a count of one. The chain combines TRBV29-1 with TRBJ2-2; 7 bases are shared with TRBD1. Germline V gives CDR1 SQVTM, CDR2 ANQGSEA. This CDR3 comprises 16 residues. Trimming cost V 4 bases and J 6 bases; bases outside gene matches: 14. The CDR3 region has the DNA TGCAGCGTTGGGGACAGTCCCGCAATACCTGCCGGGGAGCTGTTTTTT. Translated, it gives CSVGDSPAIPAGELFF.

The J gene is TRBJ2-3, the V gene TRBV18; D is undetermined. The germline V gene encodes CDR1 KGHSH and CDR2 LQKENI. The CDR3 has 15 residues. Trimming left V 2 bases short and J 3 bases short, with 12 bases between. The CDR3 sequence: CASSPYADTTDTQYF. The DNA for the CDR3 is TGTGCCAGCTCACCATATGCCGACACGACAGATACGCAGTATTTT.

This rearrangement joins TRBV4-3 to TRBJ2-1; 11 bases are shared with TRBD1. This CDR3 has 16 amino acids. V dropped 0 bases and J dropped 6; count of bases not matched to a gene: 4. Germline V gene lookup returns CDR1 LGHNA and CDR2 YSLEER. The CDR3 reads CASSQDRGTGGNEQFF. The CDR3 DNA sequence: TGCGCCAGCAGCCAAGATCGGGGGACAGGGGGCAATGAGCAGTTCTTC.

The CDR3 here is CASSLVVGGYTF. CDR3 nucleotide sequence: TGTGCCAGCAGCTTGGTAGTTGGAGGCTACACCTTC. The rearrangement links TRBV5-6 to TRBJ1-2; D ambiguous. Germline V gene data show CDR1 as SGHDT and CDR2 as YYEEEE. V lost 0 bases, J lost 8 bases, and 8 bases lay in between. The CDR3 has 12 residues.

V and J are TRBV2 and TRBJ2-3, with 12 bases that match TRBD2. V trimming: 10 bases; J trimming: 0 bases; junction bases outside the gene matches: 14. In germline, CDR1 is SNHLY, CDR2 FYNNEI. The CDR3 spans 18 residues. CDR3 nucleotides: TGTGCCAAACAGACTAGCGGGGGCGTACGATCTAGCACAGATACGCAGTATTTT. Protein product: CAKQTSGGVRSSTDTQYF.